This TCR beta chain emerged from a study of cytomegalovirus exposure and HLA in healthy donors. Findings and limits, study-wide: In a later analysis, productive TCRs from donors in an Asian-associated ancestry cluster reportedly carried fewer N-insertions than the cohort mean.

Remarks on this clone: Its antigen is still unknown.

Trimming cost V 5 bases and J 10 bases, with 18 bases left between them. Germline assignment: CDR1 MNHEY and CDR2 SVGAGI. The CDR3 spans 14 residues. The study ran its PCR with 60 Vbeta and 13 Jbeta primers. This table comes from immunoSEQ multiplex PCR, and its TCRdb copy is limited to in-frame clones, with some not included. The data hold 120,000 to 150,000 clones, with around 79% observed a single time. The sample taken for sequencing was PBMCs. This TCR derives from a female donor in good health and CMV-seronegative. The J gene is TRBJ2-1, the V gene TRBV6-5; D is possibly TRBD2 (6 bases). The CDR3 coding sequence is TGTGCCAGCAGTCCCCCGGGACTTGGGGGAGAGCAGTTCTTC. The encoded protein is CASSPPGLGGEQFF.